A selection of T cell receptor beta chains follows, all from one sample in a study of molecular identifiers for immune sequencing clone quantification. TCRdb reprocessed the PCR reads with MiXCR, giving one entry per CDR3 protein. The sample has about 320,000 distinct CDR3 sequences; about 22% are singletons. Sequenced: naive CD8+ T cells from blood, with Jurkat cell RNA spiked in. Receptors were obtained from a human donor in good health. Some libraries in this study had Jurkat cell RNA spiked in. Both conserved end residues are part of each CDR3. D genes are given only for firm matches. The size entry is marked missing in some rows and otherwise reads once, few, many or a size class.

d_call,clone_size,v_call,j_call,cdr3_aa,cdr3_nt
.,many,TRBV27,TRBJ1-5,CASSWGADNQPQHF,TGTGCCAGCAGTTGGGGGGCCGACAATCAGCCCCAGCATTTT
.,few,TRBV4-2,TRBJ2-7,CASSQDGAGSYEQYF,TGTGCCAGCAGCCAAGATGGGGCAGGGTCCTACGAGCAGTACTTC
.,many,TRBV5-4,TRBJ1-1,CASSLQTGSTEAFF,TGTGCCAGCAGCTTACAAACAGGGTCCACTGAAGCTTTCTTT
.,many,TRBV7-2,TRBJ2-7,CASSPTVLVFAYEQYF,TGTGCCAGCAGCCCCACCGTGTTGGTGTTTGCCTACGAGCAGTACTTC
TRBD2,.,TRBV14,TRBJ2-3,CASSQVRGSGTFFRTDTQYF,TGTGCCAGCAGCCAAGTCCGCGGTAGCGGGACTTTCTTTCGCACAGATACGCAGTATTTT
.,.,TRBV19,TRBJ1-3,CASPSVNTIYF,TGTGCCAGCCCCAGCGTGAACACCATATATTTT
TRBD1,.,TRBV7-9,TRBJ1-2,CASTHPTSDRGSLANYGYTF,TGTGCCAGCACCCACCCAACCTCCGACAGGGGTTCGTTAGCTAACTATGGCTACACCTTC
.,many,TRBV12-3/TRBV12-4,TRBJ2-7,CASSLVGPDEQYF,TGTGCCAGCAGTTTAGTGGGACCAGACGAGCAGTACTTC
.,few,TRBV19,TRBJ1-6,CASTDIHNSPLHF,TGTGCCAGTACCGACATACATAATTCACCCCTCCACTTT
.,.,TRBV12-3/TRBV12-4,TRBJ2-5,CASTGAETQYF,TGTGCCAGCACCGGAGCTGAGACCCAGTACTTC
.,many,TRBV20-1,TRBJ2-3,CSAPGRAVVDTQYF,TGCAGTGCTCCCGGCCGGGCCGTGGTAGATACGCAGTATTTT
.,.,TRBV5-6,TRBJ2-3,CAATRGDTDTQYF,TGTGCCGCCACCCGGGGAGACACAGATACGCAGTATTTT
TRBD1,many,TRBV29-1,TRBJ2-5,CSGTGGMRETQYF,TGCAGCGGGACAGGGGGAATGAGAGAGACCCAGTACTTC
.,many,TRBV6-2/TRBV6-3,TRBJ2-2,CASSRTVNTGELFF,TGTGCCAGCAGTAGGACAGTGAACACCGGGGAGCTGTTTTTT
TRBD1,few,TRBV29-1,TRBJ2-3,CSVRGGQGLTDTQYF,TGCAGCGTTCGAGGGGGACAGGGTTTAACAGATACGCAGTATTTT
TRBD1,few,TRBV9,TRBJ2-3,CASSFGQGGTDTQYF,TGTGCCAGCAGCTTCGGACAGGGGGGGACAGATACGCAGTATTTT
TRBD1,.,TRBV4-1,TRBJ2-3,CASSQGQGLDTQYF,TGCGCCAGCAGCCAAGGACAGGGTTTAGATACGCAGTATTTT
.,few,TRBV3-1,TRBJ2-5,CASSDRETQYF,TGTGCCAGCAGCGATAGAGAGACCCAGTACTTC
TRBD1,few,TRBV18,TRBJ1-1,CASSPKGQPNTEAFF,TGTGCCAGCTCACCAAAGGGACAGCCGAACACTGAAGCTTTCTTT
TRBD1,.,TRBV5-1,TRBJ2-1,CASSPAPGDRIPNEQFF,TGCGCCAGCAGCCCTGCGCCCGGGGACAGGATACCCAATGAGCAGTTCTTC
.,many,TRBV11-1,TRBJ2-3,CASSYSGADTQYF,TGTGCCAGCAGCTACTCAGGGGCAGATACGCAGTATTTT
.,few,TRBV18,TRBJ2-5,CASSYPPGNQETQYF,TGTGCCAGCTCATATCCCCCAGGGAACCAAGAGACCCAGTACTTC
TRBD1,many,TRBV7-9,TRBJ2-7,CASSPTGGEYEQYF,TGTGCCAGCAGCCCGACAGGGGGTGAATACGAGCAGTACTTC
.,few,TRBV7-8,TRBJ1-1,CASSLAGRHTEAFF,TGTGCCAGCAGCTTAGCCGGGCGACACACTGAAGCTTTCTTT
.,many,TRBV30,TRBJ2-3,CAWSAYTDTQYF,TGTGCCTGGAGTGCCTACACAGATACGCAGTATTTT
TRBD2,few,TRBV11-2,TRBJ2-1,CASRNSLAESSYNEQFF,TGTGCCAGCAGGAACTCACTAGCGGAAAGCTCCTACAATGAGCAGTTCTTC
.,few,TRBV7-9,TRBJ2-5,CASSIQGRDGETQYF,TGTGCCAGCAGCATACAGGGTAGAGATGGGGAGACCCAGTACTTC
.,many,TRBV6-5,TRBJ1-2,CASSRADTSYGYTF,TGTGCCAGCAGTAGGGCGGATACCTCCTATGGCTACACCTTC
.,many,TRBV29-1,TRBJ2-3,CSVERARTGRTNTQYF,TGCAGCGTTGAACGGGCCCGGACTGGGAGAACTAATACGCAGTATTTT
.,many,TRBV7-2,TRBJ1-1,CASSLLRAGTEAFF,TGTGCCAGCAGCTTACTTAGGGCGGGGACTGAAGCTTTCTTT
.,many,TRBV20-1,TRBJ1-5,CSARLQGWYNQPQHF,TGCAGTGCTAGACTACAGGGCTGGTACAATCAGCCCCAGCATTTT
.,few,TRBV4-3,TRBJ1-5,CASSQGWGAGQPQHF,TGCGCCAGCAGCCAAGGATGGGGGGCTGGACAGCCCCAGCATTTT
.,many,TRBV6-5,TRBJ1-2,CASSYSRTYGYTF,TGTGCCAGCAGTTACTCCAGAACTTATGGCTACACCTTC
TRBD2,many,TRBV12-3/TRBV12-4,TRBJ2-3,CASSASWRGDDTQYF,TGTGCCAGCAGTGCCAGCTGGCGGGGGGATGATACGCAGTATTTT
TRBD1,.,TRBV24-1,TRBJ2-1,CATSTGQYNEQFF,TGTGCCACCAGTACGGGACAGTACAATGAGCAGTTCTTC
.,.,TRBV4-3,TRBJ1-1,CASSLSLGGSHTEAFF,TGCGCCAGCAGCCTTTCTCTTGGGGGATCGCACACTGAAGCTTTCTTT
.,many,TRBV27,TRBJ2-7,CASSYSGRGQYEQYF,TGTGCCAGCAGTTACTCTGGCAGGGGCCAGTACGAGCAGTACTTC
TRBD2,.,TRBV9,TRBJ2-2,CASSPSGTSGAGELFF,TGTGCCAGCAGCCCATCCGGGACTAGCGGCGCCGGGGAGCTGTTTTTT
.,.,TRBV7-7,TRBJ2-3,CASSPGDYGADTQYF,TGTGCCAGCAGCCCAGGGGATTACGGGGCGGATACGCAGTATTTT
TRBD2,.,TRBV6-2/TRBV6-3,TRBJ2-3,CASSPGLSGRAETDTQYF,TGTGCCAGCAGCCCAGGGCTTAGCGGGAGGGCCGAAACAGATACGCAGTATTTT
.,few,TRBV27,TRBJ2-2,CASSLGRNAGELFF,TGTGCCAGCAGTTTAGGGCGCAATGCCGGGGAGCTGTTTTTT
TRBD2,many,TRBV7-9,TRBJ2-3,CASSTRLADTSTDTQYF,TGTGCCAGCAGCACGAGACTAGCAGATACTAGCACAGATACGCAGTATTTT
.,few,TRBV6-1,TRBJ1-3,CASSEDIASSGNTIYF,TGTGCCAGCAGTGAGGACATCGCCAGCTCTGGAAACACCATATATTTT
TRBD1,.,TRBV6-1,TRBJ2-7,CASRRHYPGTESSYEQYF,TGTGCCAGCAGAAGACATTATCCCGGGACAGAGAGCTCCTACGAGCAGTACTTC
TRBD2,.,TRBV6-5,TRBJ2-1,CASRPGLAGVDEQFF,TGTGCCAGCAGGCCCGGACTAGCGGGAGTGGATGAGCAGTTCTTC
.,.,TRBV27,TRBJ1-5,CASSPTPGYSNQPQHF,TGTGCCAGCAGTCCAACTCCCGGTTATAGCAATCAGCCCCAGCATTTT